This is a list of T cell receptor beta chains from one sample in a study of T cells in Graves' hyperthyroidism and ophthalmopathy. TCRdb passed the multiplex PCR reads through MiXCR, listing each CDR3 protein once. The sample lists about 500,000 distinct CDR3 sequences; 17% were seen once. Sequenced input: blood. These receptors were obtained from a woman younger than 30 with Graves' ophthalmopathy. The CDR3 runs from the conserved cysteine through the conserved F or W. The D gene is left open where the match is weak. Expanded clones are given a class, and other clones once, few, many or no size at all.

TGTGCCGGTAGGTCAGAGGTTCAGGAGTACGGCTACACCTTC CAGRSEVQEYGYTF TRBV30 . many TRBJ1-2 14
TGTGCCAGCAGCCTGCACCAGAACACTGAAGCTTTCTTT CASSLHQNTEAFF TRBV9 . many TRBJ1-1 13
TGCGCCAGCAGCCCCAGGGGGACAGGGGATTACAATGAGCAGTTCTTC CASSPRGTGDYNEQFF TRBV5-1 TRBD1 many TRBJ2-1 16
TGTGCCACCCGACAGTCACGGGGCACTGAAGCTTTCTTT CATRQSRGTEAFF TRBV19 . many TRBJ1-1 13
TGTGCCACCAGCAGAGGAGAGGGCCTCAGCAATCAGCCCCAGCATTTT CATSRGEGLSNQPQHF TRBV15 . many TRBJ1-5 16
TGTGCCAGCAGTGCGTGGGCGTGGGCGGACTATGGCTACACCTTC CASSAWAWADYGYTF TRBV6-1 . few TRBJ1-2 15
TGCGCCAGCAGCTTGGCCGGGTTCTCTCGCGAGCAGTACTTC CASSLAGFSREQYF TRBV5-1 . . TRBJ2-7 14
TGTGCCATCAGACCGGGACAGGGTCTTGCCGGGGAGCTGTTTTTT CAIRPGQGLAGELFF TRBV10-3 TRBD1 many TRBJ2-2 15
TGTGCCAGCAGTTTGATTGGGTGGACAGGGGGTGCCTACACCTTC CASSLIGWTGGAYTF TRBV28 TRBD1 . TRBJ1-2 15
TGTGCCAGCAGCACTACAGCGACAGGGTATTACGAGCAGTACTTC CASSTTATGYYEQYF TRBV7-9 TRBD1 few TRBJ2-7 15
TGTGCCAGTAGTACAATCCCCGGGACCCTAAATCAGCCCCAGCATTTT CASSTIPGTLNQPQHF TRBV19 . . TRBJ1-5 16
TGTGCCAGCAGCTTAGAGCAAGCGGGGGGTGGAAATGAGCAGTTCTTC CASSLEQAGGGNEQFF TRBV11-2 TRBD2 many TRBJ2-1 16
TGTGCCAGCAGCTATCAGGGGTCCTCCTACGAGCAGTACTTC CASSYQGSSYEQYF TRBV11-1 . many TRBJ2-7 14
TGTGCCAGCAGTCGGAGTAGCGGGAGCTACGAGCAGTACTTC CASSRSSGSYEQYF TRBV6-1 TRBD2 few TRBJ2-7 14
TGTGCCACCAGCACATACAGCGCAACTAATGAAAAACTGTTTTTT CATSTYSATNEKLFF TRBV15 . few TRBJ1-4 15
TGTGCCAGCAGCTTAGGTCGTGGGGGATCGATGAACACTGAAGCTTTCTTT CASSLGRGGSMNTEAFF TRBV7-9 . many TRBJ1-1 17
TGTGCCAGTAGTGAAGTCCACACCGGGGAGCTGTTTTTT CASSEVHTGELFF TRBV19 . few TRBJ2-2 13
TGTGCCAGCAGTTCCTCCGGGACTCGGATATCCGAGCAGTACTTC CASSSSGTRISEQYF TRBV12-3/TRBV12-4 . many TRBJ2-7 15
TGTGCCATCAGTGAGTTCGCAGGTCTCTCTGGAAACACCATATATTTT CAISEFAGLSGNTIYF TRBV10-3 . . TRBJ1-3 16
TGTGCCAGCAGCGTAGCAGGAGGGACGGGCTATGGCTACACCTTC CASSVAGGTGYGYTF TRBV9 . many TRBJ1-2 15
TGTGCCACCAGTGATGGGGACAGGGGCGCACCCCTCCACTTT CATSDGDRGAPLHF TRBV24-1 TRBD1 few TRBJ1-6 14
TGTGCCAGCAGTGAGCTGTCCCAAAACACTGAAGCTTTCTTT CASSELSQNTEAFF TRBV6-1 . many TRBJ1-1 14
TGTGCCAGCAGCTTAGGGCCCGAGGAGTACTTC CASSLGPEEYF TRBV7-9 . many TRBJ2-7 11
TGTGCCAGCAGCTTAGCGGGAGGGCCTGACAAAAACATTCAGTACTTC CASSLAGGPDKNIQYF TRBV7-8 TRBD2 many TRBJ2-4 16
TGCGCCACCCCGTCCATGAACACTGAAGCTTTCTTT CATPSMNTEAFF TRBV10-1 . . TRBJ1-1 12
TGTGCCAGCACTACAGGGCGTACAGGGACCCAGTACTTC CASTTGRTGTQYF TRBV6-1 . few TRBJ2-5 13
TGTGCCAGCAGCCCAGGGGTAACATACTTTAGATTAACCTACGAGCAGTACTTC CASSPGVTYFRLTYEQYF TRBV3-2 . . TRBJ2-7 18
TGTGCCAGCATCGGATTTTATGAGCAGTTCTTC CASIGFYEQFF TRBV6-1 . few TRBJ2-1 11
TGTGCCAGCAGTCCACCAAGGGGGCGAAACACCGGGGGGCTGTTTTTT CASSPPRGRNTGGLFF TRBV25-1 . . TRBJ2-2 16
TGTGCCAGCAGCCAAGCGGCAGGGGGAATAAATTCACCCCTCCACTTT CASSQAAGGINSPLHF TRBV3-1 TRBD1 many TRBJ1-6 16
TGTGCCAGCAGTTACGGGAGGAGGGTCGAGCAGTACTTC CASSYGRRVEQYF TRBV28 TRBD2 many TRBJ2-7 13
TGTGCCAGCAGCCTTTCAGGGGAAGGCTCACCCCTCCACTTT CASSLSGEGSPLHF TRBV9 . . TRBJ1-6 14
TGTGCCAGCAGTTTAGGTCTGGGGAAGGAGCAGTACTTC CASSLGLGKEQYF TRBV27 . few TRBJ2-7 13
TGCAGTGCTGAAGACAGGGGGCTTACCACTGAAGCTTTCTTT CSAEDRGLTTEAFF TRBV20-1 TRBD1 many TRBJ1-1 14
TGTGCCACCGTTCTTGGCAGGACTAGTAGCTACACCTTC CATVLGRTSSYTF TRBV28 . many TRBJ1-2 13
TGTGCCAGCTCACCCCGAGGACTGAGGAACACCGGGGAGCTGTTTTTT CASSPRGLRNTGELFF TRBV18 . . TRBJ2-2 16
TGTGCCAGCAGCCAACGAACGACGGATGAGCAGTTCTTC CASSQRTTDEQFF TRBV14 . many TRBJ2-1 13
TGCAGTGCTAGCGCGGGGAGGGTAGATACGCAGTATTTT CSASAGRVDTQYF TRBV20-1 TRBD2 many TRBJ2-3 13
TGTGCCAGCAGCCGATACCAGGGGACGAGCTCCTACGAGCAGTACTTC CASSRYQGTSSYEQYF TRBV6-2/TRBV6-3 . many TRBJ2-7 16
TGTGCCAGCAGTTTAGCCTCGGCACAGGGTAATGGCTACACCTTC CASSLASAQGNGYTF TRBV12-3/TRBV12-4 . many TRBJ1-2 15
TGCAGTGCTAGAGGTGACAGGGAGCGATATAGCAATCAGCCCCAGCATTTT CSARGDRERYSNQPQHF TRBV20-1 TRBD1 . TRBJ1-5 17
TGTGCCAGCAGCAGTTTAGCGGGAGCGGGAGAGACCCAGTACTTC CASSSLAGAGETQYF TRBV7-9 TRBD2 many TRBJ2-5 15
TGCGCCAGCAGCTTAATGCGACAGGGGCCCTACGAGCAGTACTTC CASSLMRQGPYEQYF TRBV5-1 TRBD1 . TRBJ2-7 15
TGTGCCTGGAGTGACGAGGGAATCGACCCAGATACGCAGTATTTT CAWSDEGIDPDTQYF TRBV30 . many TRBJ2-3 15
TGCGCCAGCAGCCAAGGTCCTAGCGGCCCCTCCTACGAGCAGTACTTC CASSQGPSGPSYEQYF TRBV4-1 TRBD2 . TRBJ2-7 16
TGTGCCAGCAGTCCCCACAGGTCCTCTGGAAACACCATATATTTT CASSPHRSSGNTIYF TRBV28 . many TRBJ1-3 15
TGTGCCAGCAGTTCAGACCCAACCGGGACCACTAATGGCTACGAGCAGTACTTC CASSSDPTGTTNGYEQYF TRBV28 . . TRBJ2-7 18
TGTGCCAGCAGTTCATCAGGGGGCGGTGAAGAAAAACTGTTTTTT CASSSSGGGEEKLFF TRBV28 TRBD1 many TRBJ1-4 15
TGTGCCAGCAGCTTCGGACAGGGGGCGGGTGAAGCTTTCTTT CASSFGQGAGEAFF TRBV5-6 TRBD1 many TRBJ1-1 14
TGTGCCAGCAGCCCGAGGGGGACAGGGGGCGATGAGCAGTTCTTC CASSPRGTGGDEQFF TRBV7-9 TRBD1 many TRBJ2-1 15
TGCAGCTACGGGACCCCCAATGAGCAGTTCTTC CSYGTPNEQFF TRBV20-1 . few TRBJ2-1 11
TGTGCCAGTAGTTCGACCCGGAGGGAAAAACTGTTTTTT CASSSTRREKLFF TRBV19 . . TRBJ1-4 13
TGTGCCAGCACCGAACCACTCAGGGGTCCCTATGGCTACACCTTC CASTEPLRGPYGYTF TRBV28 . . TRBJ1-2 15
TGCGCCAGCAGCTTGGCCGGGGGTTCTGGCCCCCAGCATTTT CASSLAGGSGPQHF TRBV5-1 . few TRBJ1-5 14
TGTGCCAGCAGCGTAACCTGGGGGGGGACAGGGGATGAGACCCAGTACTTC CASSVTWGGTGDETQYF TRBV9 TRBD1 . TRBJ2-5 17
TGTGCCAGCAATACCCAGACAGGGAGGACTGAAGCTTTCTTT CASNTQTGRTEAFF TRBV27 TRBD1 many TRBJ1-1 14
TGTGCCAGCAGTTTTGCGGACAGAACGAACACTGAAGCTTTCTTT CASSFADRTNTEAFF TRBV28 . many TRBJ1-1 15
TGTGCCAGCAGTTTTTCGGGATATACTAATGAAAAACTGTTTTTT CASSFSGYTNEKLFF TRBV12-3/TRBV12-4 . many TRBJ1-4 15